These 28 T cell receptor beta chains were sequenced from one sample in a study of blood T cell repertoires in COVID-19. The table came from immunoSEQ multiplex PCR; TCRdb's copy has only in-frame clones and leaves some out. The table has 450,000 to 500,000 clones, around 90% seen once. Material: PBMCs or T cells enriched from blood (not recorded which). These receptors all come from a woman aged 18-29 years who had recovered from COVID-19.

This clone has more than one count but fewer than ten. The chain combines TRBV2 with TRBJ2-7; TRBD1 matches 8 bases. Germline values: CDR1 SNHLY, CDR2 FYNNEI. The CDR3 is 13 amino acids. With 7 bases clipped from V and 6 bases from J, the junction kept 8 bases outside the gene matches. In DNA form, the CDR3 reads TGTGCCAGCAAAGGACAGGGTACCCTCGAGCAGTACTTC. Protein: CASKGQGTLEQYF.

J is TRBJ1-4 and V is TRBV11-2; TRBD1 is a possible D gene (5 bases). CDR3 length: 14 residues. The V gene lost 4 bases and the J gene lost 17 bases, with 23 bases spanning the gap. Germline CDR1 and CDR2: SGHAT and FQNNGV. The CDR3 DNA reads as TGTGCCAGCAGCTCCATCAGAACTAAAGGGACTAGTTTTTTT. Amino acid sequence: CASSSIRTKGTSFF. Full variable domain (missing parts from reference TRBV11-2 and TRBJ1-4): EAGVAQSPRYKIIEKRQSVAFWCNPISGHATLYWYQQILGQGPKLLIQFQNNGVVDDSQLPKDRFSAERLKGVDSTLKIQPAKLEDSAVYLCASSSIRTKGTSFFGSGTQLSVL.

This chain links TRBV10-3 with TRBJ1-3; D unresolved. The CDR3 contains 15 residues. Germline values: CDR1 ENHRY, CDR2 SYGVKD. Trimming cost V 0 bases and J 3 bases, with 9 bases left between them. The DNA of the CDR3 is TGTGCCATCAGTGAGTCAGTGACACTTGGAAACACCATATATTTT. Its translation is CAISESVTLGNTIYF.

The chain carries TRBV3-1 (or the pseudogene TRBV3-2) and TRBJ1-1; TRBD1 matches 9 bases. Germline V gene lookup returns CDR1 LGHDT and CDR2 YNNKEL (reference sequence). V gave up 4 bases and J gave up 3 bases; unmatched junction bases: 6. This CDR3 region has 15 residues. CDR3 DNA: TGTGCCAGCAGCCCCCGGACAGGGGCGGACACTGAAGCTTTCTTT. Translated: CASSPRTGADTEAFF.

V gene TRBV28 combines with J gene TRBJ1-1, with no clear D. CDR1 and CDR2 (germline): MDHEN, SYDVKM. The CDR3 spans 12 residues. V shed 5 bases and J shed 9 bases, with 13 bases lying between them. CDR3 nucleotides: TGTGCCAGCAGTGTCGCCAAAGAGAAAGCTTTCTTT. Translation gives CASSVAKEKAFF. Supplemented by reference TRBV28 and TRBJ1-1, the full variable domain reads DVKVTQSSRYLVKRTGEKVFLECVQDMDHENMFWYRQDPGLGLRLIYFSYDVKMKEKGDIPEGYSVSREKKERFSLILESASTNQTSMYLCASSVAKEKAFFGQGTRLTVV.

The V gene is TRBV6-5, the J gene TRBJ1-1, with D possibly TRBD1 on 6 matching bases. The germline V and J ends were trimmed by 2 bases and 8 bases, with 12 bases remaining between them. Germline CDR1 MNHEY, CDR2 SVGAGI. The CDR3 extends over 13 amino acids. CDR3 sequence: CASSYGGQLEAFF. As DNA, the CDR3 is TGTGCCAGCAGTTACGGCGGACAGCTAGAAGCTTTCTTT.

This chain joins TRBV5-4 and TRBJ1-1; TRBD1 matches at 10 bases. Trimming took 9 bases from V and 1 from J; bases not matched to a gene: 3. The length of the CDR3 is 13 residues. The germline V gene has CDR1 SGHNT and CDR2 YYREEE (reference sequence). The CDR3 bases are TGTGCCACCAGGACAGGGGGGAACACTGAAGCTTTCTTT. Protein: CATRTGGNTEAFF.

CDR3 sequence reads: CASSRDTGELFF. The CDR3 nucleotides are TGTGCCAGCAGCCGAGACACCGGGGAGCTGTTTTTT. The chain employs TRBV7-6 and TRBJ2-2; D is uncertain. Trimming removed 5 bases at V and 3 bases at J, with 4 bases between. The length of the CDR3 is 12 residues. Germline CDR1 SGHVS, CDR2 FNYEAQ.

This chain connects TRBV18 to TRBJ1-5; 10 positions agree with TRBD1. Germline V CDR1 and CDR2: KGHSH, LQKENI. CDR3 size: 16 residues. Trimming removed 3 bases from V and 4 bases from J; junction bases left unmatched: 6. In DNA form, the CDR3 reads TGTGCCAGCTCACCCCCGGGACAGGGGACGAATCAGCCCCAGCATTTT. Translating gives CASSPPGQGTNQPQHF. Looking up the rest from reference TRBV18 and TRBJ1-5 gives the full variable domain: NAGVMQNPRHLVRRRGQEARLRCSPMKGHSHVYWYRQLPEEGLKFMVYLQKENIIDESGMPKERFSAEFPKEGPSILRIQQVVRGDSAAYFCASSPPGQGTNQPQHFGDGTRLSIL.

The CDR3 nucleotides are TGTGCCAGCAGCAATCTAGCAGCAGATACGCAGTATTTT. It codes for CASSNLAADTQYF. This chain uses TRBV7-9 with TRBJ2-3; D is perhaps TRBD2 (5 bases). The CDR3 has 13 residues. CDR1 is SEHNR, CDR2 FQNEAQ, per germline (reference sequence). The V and J ends lost 5 bases and 4 bases respectively, with 10 bases between them. Variable domain in full (rest from reference TRBV7-9 and TRBJ2-3): DTGVSQNPRHKITKRGQNVTFRCDPISEHNRLYWYRQTLGQGPEFLTYFQNEAQLEKSRLLSDRFSAERPKGSFSTLEIQRTEQGDSAMYLCASSNLAADTQYFGPGTRLTVL.

This chain connects TRBV11-2 to TRBJ2-3, with D unresolved. Germline V gene lookup returns CDR1 SGHAT and CDR2 FQNNGV. With 6 bases removed from V and 4 bases from J, the gap between germline ends came to 14 bases. The CDR3 extends over 14 amino acids. CDR3 DNA sequence: TGTGCCAGCAGTCCGAACCAGGCCTCAGATACGCAGTATTTT. This sequence encodes CASSPNQASDTQYF.

V usage is TRBV7-2 and J usage is TRBJ1-1; D call uncertain. This CDR3 is 14 amino acids long. CDR1 is SGHTA and CDR2 is FQGNSA in the germline V gene. V was cut by 2 bases and J by 3 bases, with 10 bases left in between. The DNA of the CDR3 is TGTGCCAGCAGCTTAACCCAGGCCTACACTGAAGCTTTCTTT. Amino acids: CASSLTQAYTEAFF.

The chain employs TRBV7-2 and TRBJ2-1; 10 bases line up with TRBD2. The CDR3 loop spans 14 amino acids. Germline V gene sequence: CDR1 SGHTA, CDR2 FQGNSA. Trimming at V came to 3 bases and at J to 9 bases, leaving 5 bases not matched to a gene. CDR3 nucleotides: TGTGCCAGCAGCTTCGGGACTAGCGCGGGTGAGCAGTTCTTC. It is translated as CASSFGTSAGEQFF.

The genes are TRBV30 and TRBJ1-6; D is possibly TRBD1 (5 bases). CDR1 is GTSNPN and CDR2 is SVGIG in the germline V gene (reference sequence). The CDR3 totals 12 residues. Deletions cut 1 base from V and 13 bases from J, with 11 bases between. The CDR3 nucleotides read TGTGCCTGGAGTGCGGGGGTGAGGCCCCTCCACTTT. Its protein product is CAWSAGVRPLHF.

The V gene is TRBV11-3, the J gene TRBJ2-5; perhaps TRBD1 as D (6 bases). Germline values: CDR1 SGHNT, CDR2 YENEEA. The V and J ends lost 4 bases and 1 base respectively, with 7 bases between them. The CDR3 covers 13 residues. CDR3 in DNA: TGTGCCAGCAGCTCAGGGGTCCAAGAGACCCAGTACTTC. This gives the protein CASSSGVQETQYF.

The V call is TRBV28, the J call TRBJ2-1; no definite D call. Germline-derived CDR1 and CDR2 are MDHEN and SYDVKM. V was cut by 6 bases and J by 9 bases, with 12 bases left in between. The CDR3 spans 12 residues. The CDR3 loop reads CASRSLSSEQFF. The CDR3 DNA sequence: TGTGCCAGCAGGAGCCTATCGAGTGAGCAGTTCTTC.

The chain employs TRBV27 and TRBJ2-2; D is unresolved. This CDR3 has 12 amino acids. Germline lookup yields CDR1 MNHEY and CDR2 SMNVEV (reference sequence). V was cut by 5 bases and J by 3 bases, with 4 bases left in between. DNA of the CDR3: TGTGCCAGCAGTCCATACACCGGGGAGCTGTTTTTT. Its protein product is CASSPYTGELFF.

This clone was counted only a few times. The chain employs TRBV2 and TRBJ1-5; 9 bases map to TRBD1. The CDR3 spans 14 residues. Germline loops: CDR1 SNHLY, CDR2 FYNNEI. V gave up 8 bases and J gave up 5 bases; unmatched junction bases: 7. This chain's CDR3 is CASDPGQGYQPQHF. The CDR3 DNA sequence: TGTGCCAGCGACCCGGGACAGGGATATCAGCCCCAGCATTTT.

This chain joins TRBV29-1 and TRBJ2-1; 9 nucleotides align to TRBD2. Trimming cost V 4 bases and J 2 bases; bases outside gene matches: 3. Germline V lookup: CDR1 SQVTM, CDR2 ANQGSEA. The CDR3 totals 14 residues. The DNA of the CDR3 is TGCAGCGTTGGCGGGGGGGCACCCTACAATGAGCAGTTCTTC. Translated, it gives CSVGGGAPYNEQFF.

This chain uses TRBV11-2 with TRBJ1-1; no firm D call. This CDR3 is 16 amino acids long. Germline loops: CDR1 SGHAT, CDR2 FQNNGV. With 2 bases removed from V and 1 base from J, the gap between germline ends came to 14 bases. The CDR3 here is CASSLSLREQNTEAFF. The CDR3 region has the DNA TGTGCCAGCAGCTTAAGTTTGAGGGAACAGAACACTGAAGCTTTCTTT.

The chain links TRBV30 to TRBJ2-3; D unclear. This CDR3 has 15 amino acids. Germline CDR1 and CDR2: GTSNPN and SVGIG (reference sequence). Deletions cut 2 bases from V and 0 bases from J, with 12 bases between. The CDR3 loop is CAWSRTPSSTDTQYF. The CDR3 region has the DNA TGTGCCTGGAGTCGTACACCGTCTAGCACAGATACGCAGTATTTT.

The gene calls are TRBV10-1 and TRBJ1-4; 7 nucleotides match TRBD1. The CDR3 has 14 residues. Trimming took 2 bases from V and 5 from J; bases not matched to a gene: 2. Germline V gene lookup returns CDR1 WNHNN and CDR2 SYGVQD (reference sequence). Here the CDR3 reads CASSETGVNEKLFF. CDR3 in DNA: TGCGCCAGCAGTGAGACAGGGGTGAATGAAAAACTGTTTTTT.

This clone turned up a few times. The rearrangement links TRBV5-4 to TRBJ1-1; 7 bases map to TRBD1. CDR1 and CDR2 (germline): SGHNT, YYREEE (reference sequence). This CDR3 contains 15 residues. V was clipped by 3 bases and J by 1 base; unmatched bases: 6. The CDR3 loop reads CASSSQGGGNTEAFF. In DNA form, the CDR3 reads TGTGCCAGCAGCTCCCAGGGGGGAGGGAACACTGAAGCTTTCTTT.

The DNA of the CDR3 is TGCGCCAGCAGCCACCAACCTCTAGATAACGAGCAGTACTTC. It codes for CASSHQPLDNEQYF. This chain connects TRBV5-1 to TRBJ2-7, with unresolved D. Trimming took 4 bases from V and 5 from J, leaving 16 bases between them. The CDR3 sequence is 14 residues long. Germline V CDR1 and CDR2: SGHRS, YFSETQ.

This rearrangement joins TRBV25-1 to TRBJ2-3; no clear D gene. Trimming shortened V by 4 bases and J by 4 bases, and 6 bases separated the two germline ends. The germline V gene has CDR1 MGHDK and CDR2 SYGVNS. There are 12 residues in the CDR3. CDR3 DNA sequence: TGTGCCAGCAGTGGAGGCGCAGATACGCAGTATTTT. Amino acid sequence: CASSGGADTQYF.

This sequence joins TRBV2 and TRBJ2-2; 9 nucleotides agree with TRBD2. Germline values: CDR1 SNHLY, CDR2 FYNNEI. CDR3 size: 12 residues. Unmatched junction bases numbered 3, after V lost 6 bases and J lost 10 bases. The CDR3: CASRIAGAELFF. The CDR3 DNA sequence: TGTGCCAGCAGAATAGCGGGGGCGGAGCTGTTTTTT.

J is TRBJ1-5 and V is TRBV6-1; no definite D call. The CDR3 sequence is 13 residues long. Germline V CDR1 and CDR2: MNHNS, SASEGT. V was pared by 1 base and J by 5 bases, with 6 bases between. Written as DNA, the CDR3 is TGTGCCAGCAGTGAAGACGGAGATCAGCCCCAGCATTTT. Translation gives CASSEDGDQPQHF.

The rearrangement uses TRBV6-5 and TRBJ1-1, with TRBD1 as a possible D gene (6 bases). The ends were cut back, 6 bases at V and 4 bases at J, with 12 bases in the middle. The CDR3 is made up of 13 amino acids. Germline lookup yields CDR1 MNHEY and CDR2 SVGAGI. As DNA, the CDR3 is TGTGCCAGCAGGGGGCCCAGGGGCACTGAAGCTTTCTTT. It yields the protein CASRGPRGTEAFF.